A single sample gave rise to the 8 T cell receptor beta chains below, sequenced in a study of T cells in Graves' hyperthyroidism and ophthalmopathy. TCR beta CDR3 sequences were amplified from RNA transcripts. The TCR CDR3 first-round RT-PCR relied on the HTBI primer set. Using its own MiXCR run on the multiplex PCR reads, TCRdb lists one record per CDR3 protein. The sample holds approximately 560,000 distinct CDR3 sequences, roughly 46% seen once. The source material was peripheral blood or thyroid tissue (not recorded which). The receptors shown here come from a woman under 30 with Graves' hyperthyroidism.

The CDR3 reads CASSYRDENTIYF. For the CDR3, the DNA is TGTGCCAGCAGCTACCGGGACGAAAACACCATATATTTT. The chain links TRBV7-1 to TRBJ1-3; D is perhaps TRBD1 (5 bases). TRBV7-1 is an open reading frame, and its role is uncertain. The CDR3 spans 13 residues. V lost 4 bases and J lost 6, with 10 bases in between.

V usage is TRBV7-2 and J usage is TRBJ2-7; 11 positions match TRBD1. This CDR3 is built from 16 residues. The germline V gene encodes CDR1 SGHTA and CDR2 FQGNSA. V lost 5 bases, J lost 7 bases, and 13 bases stayed unmatched. CDR3 coding DNA: TGTGCCAGCAGCGACCCCGGGACAGGGGGAATACGGGAGCAGTACTTC. Protein product: CASSDPGTGGIREQYF.

The chain is built from TRBV25-1 and TRBJ1-6; D unclear. The V gene lost 7 bases and the J gene lost 6 bases, with 13 bases spanning the gap. Per germline, CDR1 MGHDK and CDR2 SYGVNS. CDR3 length equals 14 residues. The CDR3 sequence: CASMRTTGNSPLHF. CDR3 sequence (DNA): TGTGCCAGCATGCGAACGACGGGTAATTCACCCCTCCACTTT.

The V gene is TRBV20-1, the J gene TRBJ2-5; D ambiguous. This CDR3 spans 13 amino acids. V lost 2 bases to trimming and J lost 4 bases, with 11 bases between them. Germline CDR1 and CDR2: DFQATT and SNEGSKA (reference sequence). The CDR3 DNA is TGCAGTGCTAGACCACCCGACGGAGAGACCCAGTACTTC. Its translation is CSARPPDGETQYF.

The V call is TRBV25-1, the J call TRBJ1-2, with 11 bases aligning to TRBD1. The CDR3 has 14 amino acids. V trimming: 3 bases; J trimming: 8 bases; junction bases outside the gene matches: 5. Per germline, CDR1 MGHDK and CDR2 SYGVNS. In nucleotides, the CDR3 is TGTGCCAGCAGTGACCCCCGGACAGGGGGCGGCTACACCTTC. It specifies CASSDPRTGGGYTF.

This chain joins TRBV12-3 or TRBV12-4 and TRBJ2-7; the match to TRBD1 covers 9 bases. There are 13 residues in the CDR3. The V and J ends lost 6 bases and 7 bases, in that order; junction bases with no gene match: 7. DNA of the CDR3: TGTGCCAGCAGCGGGACAGGGTTGAATGAGCAGTACTTC. This gives the protein CASSGTGLNEQYF.

This clonotype was observed many times. This chain uses TRBV5-1 with TRBJ1-6, with TRBD1 matching over 9 bases. The ends lost 4 bases at V and 9 bases at J; junction bases unmatched: 8. The CDR3 extends over 15 amino acids. Germline CDR1 SGHRS, CDR2 YFSETQ. Here the CDR3 DNA reads TGCGCCAGCAGCCAAACCGGGACAGGGCGTTCACCCCTCCACTTT. Translation gives CASSQTGTGRSPLHF.

In this sample, this clonotype turned up a few times. The rearrangement uses TRBV14 and TRBJ1-5; D is ambiguous. V was shortened by 1 base and J by 4 bases, with 5 bases between the two germline ends. This CDR3 has 13 residues. Germline V gene data show CDR1 as SGHDN and CDR2 as FVKESK. The CDR3 here is CASSQVENQPQHF. For the CDR3, the DNA is TGTGCCAGCAGCCAAGTAGAGAATCAGCCCCAGCATTTT. The full variable domain, its missing parts supplied by reference TRBV14 and TRBJ1-5, is EAGVTQFPSHSVIEKGQTVTLRCDPISGHDNLYWYRRVMGKEIKFLLHFVKESKQDESGMPNNRFLAERTGGTYSTLKVQPAELEDSGVYFCASSQVENQPQHFGDGTRLSIL.